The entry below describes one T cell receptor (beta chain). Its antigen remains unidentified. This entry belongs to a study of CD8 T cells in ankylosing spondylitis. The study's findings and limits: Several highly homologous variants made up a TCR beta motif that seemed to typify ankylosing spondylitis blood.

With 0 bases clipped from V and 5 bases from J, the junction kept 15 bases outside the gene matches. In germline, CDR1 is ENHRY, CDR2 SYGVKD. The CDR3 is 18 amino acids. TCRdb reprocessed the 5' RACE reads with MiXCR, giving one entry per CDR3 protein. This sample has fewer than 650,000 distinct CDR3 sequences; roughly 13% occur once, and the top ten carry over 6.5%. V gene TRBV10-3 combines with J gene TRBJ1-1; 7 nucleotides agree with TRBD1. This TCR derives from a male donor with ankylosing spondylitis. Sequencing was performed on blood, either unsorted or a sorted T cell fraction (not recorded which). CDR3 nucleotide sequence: TGTGCCATCAGTGAGTCGAGAGAGGGGGACAGATCAAGTACTGAAGCTTTCTTT. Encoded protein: CAISESREGDRSSTEAFF.